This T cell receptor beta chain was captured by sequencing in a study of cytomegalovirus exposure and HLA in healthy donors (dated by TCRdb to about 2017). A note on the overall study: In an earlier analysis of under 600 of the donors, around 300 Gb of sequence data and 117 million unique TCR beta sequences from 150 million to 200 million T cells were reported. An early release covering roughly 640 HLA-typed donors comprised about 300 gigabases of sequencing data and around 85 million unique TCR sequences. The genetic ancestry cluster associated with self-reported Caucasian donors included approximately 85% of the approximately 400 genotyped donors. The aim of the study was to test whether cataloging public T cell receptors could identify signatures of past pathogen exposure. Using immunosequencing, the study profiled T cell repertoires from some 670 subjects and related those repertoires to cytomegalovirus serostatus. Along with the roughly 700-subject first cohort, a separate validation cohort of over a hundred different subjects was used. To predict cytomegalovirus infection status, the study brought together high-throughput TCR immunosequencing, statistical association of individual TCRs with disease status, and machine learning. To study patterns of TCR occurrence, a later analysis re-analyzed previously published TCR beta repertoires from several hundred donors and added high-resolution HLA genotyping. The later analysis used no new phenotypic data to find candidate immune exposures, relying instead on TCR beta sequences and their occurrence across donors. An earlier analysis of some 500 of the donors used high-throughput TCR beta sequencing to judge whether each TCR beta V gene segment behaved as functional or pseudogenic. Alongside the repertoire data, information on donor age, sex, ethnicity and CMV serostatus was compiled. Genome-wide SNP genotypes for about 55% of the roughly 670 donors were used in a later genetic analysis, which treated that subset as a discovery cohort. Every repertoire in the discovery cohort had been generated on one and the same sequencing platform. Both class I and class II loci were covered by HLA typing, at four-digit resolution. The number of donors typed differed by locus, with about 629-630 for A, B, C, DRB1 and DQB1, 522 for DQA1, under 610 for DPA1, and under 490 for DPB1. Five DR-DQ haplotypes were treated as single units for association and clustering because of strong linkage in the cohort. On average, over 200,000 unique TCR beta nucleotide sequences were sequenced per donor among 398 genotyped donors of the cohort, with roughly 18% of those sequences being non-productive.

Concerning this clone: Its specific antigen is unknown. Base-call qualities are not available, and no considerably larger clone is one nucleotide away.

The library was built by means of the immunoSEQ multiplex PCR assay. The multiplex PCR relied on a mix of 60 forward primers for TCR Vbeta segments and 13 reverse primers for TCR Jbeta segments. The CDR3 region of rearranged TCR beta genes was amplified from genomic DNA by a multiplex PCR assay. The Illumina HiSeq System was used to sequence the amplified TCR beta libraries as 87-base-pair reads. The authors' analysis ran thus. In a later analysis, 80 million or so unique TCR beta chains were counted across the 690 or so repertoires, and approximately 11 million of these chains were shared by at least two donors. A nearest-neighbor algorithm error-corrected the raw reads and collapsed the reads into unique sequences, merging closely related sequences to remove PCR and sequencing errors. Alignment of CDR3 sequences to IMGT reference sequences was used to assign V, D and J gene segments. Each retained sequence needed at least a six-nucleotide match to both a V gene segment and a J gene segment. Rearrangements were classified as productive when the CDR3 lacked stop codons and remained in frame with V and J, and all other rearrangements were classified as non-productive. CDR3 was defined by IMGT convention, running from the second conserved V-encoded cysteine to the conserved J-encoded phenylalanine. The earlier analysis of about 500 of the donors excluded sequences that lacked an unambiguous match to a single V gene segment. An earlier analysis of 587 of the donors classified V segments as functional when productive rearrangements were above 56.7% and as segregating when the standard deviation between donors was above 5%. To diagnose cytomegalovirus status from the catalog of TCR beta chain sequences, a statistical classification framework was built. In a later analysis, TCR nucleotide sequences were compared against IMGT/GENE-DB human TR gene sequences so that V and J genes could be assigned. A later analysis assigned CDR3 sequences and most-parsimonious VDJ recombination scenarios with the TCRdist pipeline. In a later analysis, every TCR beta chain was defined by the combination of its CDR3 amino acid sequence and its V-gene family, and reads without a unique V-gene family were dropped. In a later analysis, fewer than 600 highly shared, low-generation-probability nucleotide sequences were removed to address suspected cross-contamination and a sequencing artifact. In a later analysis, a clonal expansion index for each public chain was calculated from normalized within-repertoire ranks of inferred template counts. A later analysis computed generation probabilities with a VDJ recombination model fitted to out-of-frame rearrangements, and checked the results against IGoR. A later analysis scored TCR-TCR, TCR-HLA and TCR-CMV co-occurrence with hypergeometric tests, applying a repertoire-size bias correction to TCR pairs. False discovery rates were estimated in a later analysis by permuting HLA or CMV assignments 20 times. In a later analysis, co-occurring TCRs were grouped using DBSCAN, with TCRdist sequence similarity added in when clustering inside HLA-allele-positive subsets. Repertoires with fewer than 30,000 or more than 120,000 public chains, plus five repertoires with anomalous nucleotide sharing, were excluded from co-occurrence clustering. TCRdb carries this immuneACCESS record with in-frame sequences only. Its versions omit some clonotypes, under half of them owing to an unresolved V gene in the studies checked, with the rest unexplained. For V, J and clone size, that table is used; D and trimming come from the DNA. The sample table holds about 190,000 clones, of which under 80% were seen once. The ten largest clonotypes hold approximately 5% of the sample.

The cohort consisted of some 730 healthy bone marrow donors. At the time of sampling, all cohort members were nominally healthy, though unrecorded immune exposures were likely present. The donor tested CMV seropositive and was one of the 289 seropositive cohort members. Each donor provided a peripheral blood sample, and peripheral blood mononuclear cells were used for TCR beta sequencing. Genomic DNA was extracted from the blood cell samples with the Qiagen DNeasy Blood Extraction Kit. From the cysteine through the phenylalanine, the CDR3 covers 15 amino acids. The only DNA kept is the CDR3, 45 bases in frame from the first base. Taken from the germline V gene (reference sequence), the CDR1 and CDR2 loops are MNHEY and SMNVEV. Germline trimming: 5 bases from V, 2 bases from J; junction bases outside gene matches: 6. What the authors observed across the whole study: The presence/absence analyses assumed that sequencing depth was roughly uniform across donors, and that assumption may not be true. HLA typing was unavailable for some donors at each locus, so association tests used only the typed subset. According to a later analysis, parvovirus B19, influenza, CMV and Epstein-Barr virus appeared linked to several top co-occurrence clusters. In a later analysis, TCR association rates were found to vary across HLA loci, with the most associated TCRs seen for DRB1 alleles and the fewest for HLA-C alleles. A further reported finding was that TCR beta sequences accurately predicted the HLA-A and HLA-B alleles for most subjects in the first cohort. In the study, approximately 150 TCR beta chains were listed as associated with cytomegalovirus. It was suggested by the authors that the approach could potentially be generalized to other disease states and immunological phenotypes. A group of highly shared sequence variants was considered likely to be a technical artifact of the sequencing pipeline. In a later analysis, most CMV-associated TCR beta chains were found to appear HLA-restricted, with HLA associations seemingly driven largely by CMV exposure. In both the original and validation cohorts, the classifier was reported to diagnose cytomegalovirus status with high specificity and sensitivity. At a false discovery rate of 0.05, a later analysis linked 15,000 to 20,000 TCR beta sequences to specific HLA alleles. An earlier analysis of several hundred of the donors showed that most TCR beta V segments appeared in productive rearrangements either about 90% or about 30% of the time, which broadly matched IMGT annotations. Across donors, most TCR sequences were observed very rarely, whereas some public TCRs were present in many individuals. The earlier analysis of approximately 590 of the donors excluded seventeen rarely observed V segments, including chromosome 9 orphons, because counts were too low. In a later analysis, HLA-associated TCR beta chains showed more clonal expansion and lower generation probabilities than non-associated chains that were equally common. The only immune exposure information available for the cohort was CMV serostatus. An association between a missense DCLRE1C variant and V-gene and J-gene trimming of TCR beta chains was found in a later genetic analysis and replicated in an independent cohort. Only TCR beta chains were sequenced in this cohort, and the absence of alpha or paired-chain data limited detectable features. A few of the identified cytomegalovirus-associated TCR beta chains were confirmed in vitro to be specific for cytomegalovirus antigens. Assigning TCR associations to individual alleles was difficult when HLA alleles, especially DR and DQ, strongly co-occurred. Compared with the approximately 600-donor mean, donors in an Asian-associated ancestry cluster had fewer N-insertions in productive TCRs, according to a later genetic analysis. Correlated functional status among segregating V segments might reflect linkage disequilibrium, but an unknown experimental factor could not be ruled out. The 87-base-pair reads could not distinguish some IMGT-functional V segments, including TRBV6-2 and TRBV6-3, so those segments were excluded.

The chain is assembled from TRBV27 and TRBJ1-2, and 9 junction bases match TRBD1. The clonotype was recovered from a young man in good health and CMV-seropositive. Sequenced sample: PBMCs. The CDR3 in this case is CASSLYRGPNYGYTF. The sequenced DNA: TGTGCCAGCAGTCTGTACAGGGGGCCGAACTATGGCTACACCTTC.